This T cell receptor (beta chain) stems from a study of blood T cell repertoires in COVID-19. About the study: Sources were T cells, B-cell-depleted T cells, or PBMCs; the material itself was cDNA or gDNA.

Original methodology: Reference gene primer amplification gave nucleated cell count estimates. Profiled with immunoSEQ multiplex PCR; TCRdb holds only in-frame clones, not every one. The V and J calls and the clone size are those of that table, but D and trimming were determined from the DNA. The data contain under 95,000 clones, roughly 87% of them seen just once; the ten biggest clones take up less than 6.5%. Germline V CDR1 and CDR2: ENHRY, SYGVKD. V shed 8 bases and J 8 bases; nucleotides not matched to a gene: 7. There are 13 residues in the CDR3. The V gene is TRBV10-3, the J gene TRBJ2-1; the match to TRBD1 covers 9 bases. The sample consisted of peripheral blood. The TCR sequence derives from a man in his sixties with acute or convalescent COVID-19. The CDR3 region has the DNA TGTGCCATCCTTGGGACAGGGAGCGATGAGCAGTTCTTC. Translation gives CAILGTGSDEQFF.